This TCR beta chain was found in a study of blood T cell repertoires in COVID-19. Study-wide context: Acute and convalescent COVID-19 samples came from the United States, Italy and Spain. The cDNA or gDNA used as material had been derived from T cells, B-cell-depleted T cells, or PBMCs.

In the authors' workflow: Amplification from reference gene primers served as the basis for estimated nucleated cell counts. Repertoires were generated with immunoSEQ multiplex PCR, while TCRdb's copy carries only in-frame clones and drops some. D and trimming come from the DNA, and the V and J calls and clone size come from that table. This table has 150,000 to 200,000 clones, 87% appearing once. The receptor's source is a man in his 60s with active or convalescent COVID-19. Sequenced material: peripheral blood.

The CDR3: CASSPNRDTQYF. DNA for the CDR3: TGTGCCAGCAGCCCTAACCGAGATACGCAGTATTTT. The chain links TRBV7-7 to TRBJ2-3, with no clear D. CDR1 and CDR2 from the germline V gene are SSHAT and FNYEAQ (reference sequence). V gave up 5 bases and J gave up 5 bases, with 8 bases separating them. CDR3 size: 12 residues.